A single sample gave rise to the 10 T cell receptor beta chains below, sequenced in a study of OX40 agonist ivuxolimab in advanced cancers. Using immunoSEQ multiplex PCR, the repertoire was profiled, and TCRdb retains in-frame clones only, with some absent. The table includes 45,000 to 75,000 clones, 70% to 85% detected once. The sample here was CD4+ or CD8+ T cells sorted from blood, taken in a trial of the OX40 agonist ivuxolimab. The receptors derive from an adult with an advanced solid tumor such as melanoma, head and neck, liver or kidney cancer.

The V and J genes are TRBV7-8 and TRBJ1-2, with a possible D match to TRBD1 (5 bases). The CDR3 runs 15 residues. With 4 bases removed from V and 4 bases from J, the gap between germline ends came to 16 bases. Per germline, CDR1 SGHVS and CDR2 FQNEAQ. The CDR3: CASSSVQAPGYGYTF. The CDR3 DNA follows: TGTGCCAGCAGCTCCGTACAGGCGCCGGGCTATGGCTACACCTTC. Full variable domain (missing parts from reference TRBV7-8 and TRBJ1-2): GAGVSQSPRYKVAKRGQDVALRCDPISGHVSLFWYQQALGQGPEFLTYFQNEAQLDKSGLPSDRFFAERPEGSVSTLKIQRTQQEDSAVYLCASSSVQAPGYGYTFGSGTRLTVV.

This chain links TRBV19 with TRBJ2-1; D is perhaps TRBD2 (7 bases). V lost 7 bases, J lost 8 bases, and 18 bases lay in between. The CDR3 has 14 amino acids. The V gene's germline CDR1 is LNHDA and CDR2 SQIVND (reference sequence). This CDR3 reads CASTLGGRNDEQFF. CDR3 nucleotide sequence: TGTGCCAGTACCCTGGGGGGGCGAAACGATGAGCAGTTCTTC.

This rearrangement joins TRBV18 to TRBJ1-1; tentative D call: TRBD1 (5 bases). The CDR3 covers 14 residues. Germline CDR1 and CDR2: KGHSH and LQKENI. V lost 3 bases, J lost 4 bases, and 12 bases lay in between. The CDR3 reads CASSPGAPSTEAFF. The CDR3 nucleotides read TGTGCCAGCTCACCCGGGGCTCCTTCCACTGAAGCTTTCTTT.

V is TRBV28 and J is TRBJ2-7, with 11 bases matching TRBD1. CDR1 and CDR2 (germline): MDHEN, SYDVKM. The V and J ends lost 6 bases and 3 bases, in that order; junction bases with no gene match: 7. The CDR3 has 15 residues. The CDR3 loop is CASSTPGTGGYEQYF. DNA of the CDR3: TGTGCCAGCAGCACCCCCGGGACAGGGGGCTACGAGCAGTACTTC.

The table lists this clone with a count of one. Here the CDR3 reads CATSGGQGVDTQYF. CDR3 bases: TGTGCCACCAGCGGTGGACAGGGGGTAGATACGCAGTATTTT. This chain links TRBV15 with TRBJ2-3; 10 nucleotides align to TRBD1. Germline CDR1 LNHNV, CDR2 YYDKDF (reference sequence). CDR3 size: 14 residues. J gave up 5 bases and V 5 bases, and 4 bases lay outside the gene matches.

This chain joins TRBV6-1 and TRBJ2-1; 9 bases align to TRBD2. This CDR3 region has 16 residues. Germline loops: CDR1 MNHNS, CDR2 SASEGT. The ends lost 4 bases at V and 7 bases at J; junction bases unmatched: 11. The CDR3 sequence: CASSGDSGSWANEQFF. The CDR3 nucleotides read TGTGCCAGCAGTGGGGATAGCGGGAGTTGGGCAAATGAGCAGTTCTTC.

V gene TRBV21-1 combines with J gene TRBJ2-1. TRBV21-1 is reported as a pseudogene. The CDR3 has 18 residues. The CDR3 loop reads CASSKVGPGRSSYNEQFF. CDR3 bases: TGTGCCAGCAGCAAAGTAGGCCCGGGCAGGAGCTCCTACAATGAGCAGTTCTTC.

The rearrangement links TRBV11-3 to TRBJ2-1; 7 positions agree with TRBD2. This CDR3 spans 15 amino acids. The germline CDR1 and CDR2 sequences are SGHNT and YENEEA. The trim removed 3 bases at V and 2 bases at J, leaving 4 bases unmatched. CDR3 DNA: TGTGCCAGCAGCTTCGCGGGGGACGCCTACAATGAGCAGTTCTTC. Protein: CASSFAGDAYNEQFF.

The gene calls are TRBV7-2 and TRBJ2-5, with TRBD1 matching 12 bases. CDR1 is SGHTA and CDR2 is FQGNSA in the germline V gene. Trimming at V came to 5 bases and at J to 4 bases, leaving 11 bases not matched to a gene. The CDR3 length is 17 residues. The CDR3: CASSPGTGGVARETQYF. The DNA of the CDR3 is TGTGCCAGCAGCCCCGGGACAGGGGGCGTAGCGCGAGAGACCCAGTACTTC.

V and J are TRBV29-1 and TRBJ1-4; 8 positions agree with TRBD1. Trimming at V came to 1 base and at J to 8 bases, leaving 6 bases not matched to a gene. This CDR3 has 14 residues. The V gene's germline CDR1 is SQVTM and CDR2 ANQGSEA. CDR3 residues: CSVEGTGNNEKLFF. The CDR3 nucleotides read TGCAGCGTTGAAGGGACAGGGAATAACGAAAAACTGTTTTTT.